This TCR beta chain appears in the sequencing data of a study of graft-versus-host responses after intestinal transplantation. Measured with immunoSEQ multiplex PCR; TCRdb has only the in-frame clones, and not every one. The table records over 90,000 clones, roughly 93% of them present only once. Trimming removed 1 base at V and 9 bases at J, with 15 bases between. The CDR3 is 14 residues long. Per germline, CDR1 KGHSY and CDR2 FQNENV. General study findings and limits: An association linked early post-transplant HvG declines with peak circulating GvH clone levels.

Points on this clone: The target antigen is unknown.

The sequence derives from a human donor who received an intestinal transplant. This material consisted of unstimulated CD8+ T cells sorted from spleen or lymph node cells, taken before intestinal transplant. The chain recombines TRBV16 with TRBJ1-2; no reliable D call. The CDR3: CASSQFLGNLSYTF. As DNA, the CDR3 is TGTGCCAGCAGCCAATTCTTAGGGAATTTGAGCTACACCTTC.